The 30 T cell receptor beta chains in this list originate from one sample, sequenced in a study of molecular identifiers for immune sequencing clone quantification. From the PCR reads, TCRdb called clonotypes with MiXCR, one entry per CDR3 protein. The sample records approximately 500,000 distinct CDR3 sequences, roughly 23% being singletons. Sequenced input: naive CD8+ T cells from blood, with Jurkat cell RNA spiked in. Noted subset: FACS-sorted CD8+CD4-CCR7+CD45RA+ naive T cells. Every receptor here comes from a human donor in good health. Some libraries in this study had Jurkat cell RNA spiked in.

The rearrangement links TRBV27 to TRBJ2-5; the match to TRBD2 covers 9 bases. V shed 6 bases, J shed 5 bases, and the junction held 25 bases outside the gene matches. CDR3 length equals 20 residues. The germline gives CDR1 MNHEY, CDR2 SMNVEV (reference sequence). CDR3 region: CASSTLSGGGAGAVVETQYF. CDR3 sequence (DNA): TGTGCCAGCAGCACCCTAAGCGGCGGGGGGGCTGGAGCGGTTGTGGAGACCCAGTACTTC.

This clonotype showed up just a few times. The chain is built from TRBV20-1 and TRBJ1-2; D remains ambiguous. Germline V CDR1 and CDR2: DFQATT, SNEGSKA (reference sequence). The CDR3 loop spans 14 amino acids. V was trimmed by 1 base and J by 5 bases, leaving 14 bases between them. DNA of the CDR3: TGCAGTGCTAGAGTGGATTCGGGCCTTTATGGCTACACCTTC. Amino acids: CSARVDSGLYGYTF.

This chain joins TRBV19 and TRBJ1-5; unclear D gene. V shed 3 bases and J shed 9 bases, with 21 bases lying between them. CDR3 length: 16 residues. Germline CDR1 and CDR2: LNHDA and SQIVND (reference sequence). CDR3 in amino acids: CASSMGLRAASPPQHF. The CDR3 coding sequence is TGTGCCAGTAGTATGGGCCTTCGGGCCGCCTCCCCGCCCCAGCATTTT.

The genes are TRBV11-2 and TRBJ2-5, with D possibly being TRBD2 (6 bases). V shed 3 bases and J shed 0 bases, with 14 bases lying between them. Germline lookup yields CDR1 SGHAT and CDR2 FQNNGV. The CDR3 sequence is 16 residues long. The CDR3 loop reads CASSFAAGMYQETQYF. The CDR3 DNA sequence: TGTGCCAGCAGCTTTGCTGCGGGAATGTACCAAGAGACCCAGTACTTC.

The chain uses TRBV30 and TRBJ2-3; D is possibly TRBD2 (5 bases). CDR3 length: 14 residues. V lost 0 bases, J lost 1 base, and 8 bases lay in between. CDR1 and CDR2 (germline): GTSNPN, SVGIG (reference sequence). In DNA form, the CDR3 reads TGTGCCTGGAGTGTAGCGGCGGGCACAGATACGCAGTATTTT. It yields the protein CAWSVAAGTDTQYF.

A note on this clonotype: This may be a read error, as it is one base from a much larger clone. The chain combines TRBV28 with TRBJ2-7; TRBD2 is a possible D gene (7 bases). The V end was cut by 9 bases, the J end by 11 bases, with 20 bases between. The CDR3 contains 12 residues. Per germline, CDR1 MDHEN and CDR2 SYDVKM. CDR3: CASTTGGHVEYF. The CDR3 DNA sequence: TGTGCCAGTACAACCGGGGGGCACGTCGAGTACTTC.

This clonotype was observed at least ten times. This chain connects TRBV6-2 or TRBV6-3 to TRBJ2-3; the D is unclear. CDR1 and CDR2 from the germline V gene are MNHEY and SVGEGT. Trimming stripped 2 bases from V and 4 bases from J, with 7 bases between. The CDR3 runs 13 residues. The DNA for the CDR3 is TGTGCCAGCAGTTACCTGAGAGCAGATACGCAGTATTTT. Protein: CASSYLRADTQYF.

This clonotype was seen at least ten times. This chain uses TRBV7-2 with TRBJ2-3; TRBD2 aligns across 7 bases. V shed 1 base and J 5 bases; nucleotides not matched to a gene: 6. The CDR3 length is 15 residues. Per germline, CDR1 SGHTA and CDR2 FQGNSA. DNA of the CDR3: TGTGCCAGCAGCTTAGTGGCGGGGGTAAAAGATACGCAGTATTTT. It is translated as CASSLVAGVKDTQYF. The full variable domain, with the rest looked up from reference TRBV7-2 and TRBJ2-3, is GAGVSQSPSNKVTEKGKDVELRCDPISGHTALYWYRQSLGQGLEFLIYFQGNSAPDKSGLPSDRFSAERTGGSVSTLTIQRTQQEDSAVYLCASSLVAGVKDTQYFGPGTRLTVL.

J is TRBJ1-3 and V is TRBV4-1, with unresolved D. This CDR3 has 17 residues. V gave up 4 bases and J gave up 0 bases, with 16 bases separating them. The V gene's germline CDR1 is MGHRA and CDR2 YSYEKL. This chain's CDR3 is CASSPAGIEISGNTIYF. In nucleotides, the CDR3 is TGCGCCAGCAGCCCGGCGGGGATTGAGATCTCTGGAAACACCATATATTTT.

V gene TRBV14 combines with J gene TRBJ2-1; D tentatively reads TRBD1 or TRBD2 (5 bases each). V lost 4 bases and J 4 bases, leaving 14 bases between the germline ends. Germline V gene data show CDR1 as SGHDN and CDR2 as FVKESK. CDR3 size: 15 residues. CDR3 in DNA: TGTGCCAGCAGCCGAGAAGGGGAGTGGTACAATGAGCAGTTCTTC. Protein product: CASSREGEWYNEQFF.

This clonotype was detected once. A clone one base away is much larger, so this may be a read error. The V and J genes are TRBV7-2 and TRBJ1-4; 9 bases fit TRBD1. Losses at the gene ends were 1 base for V and 7 bases for J; bases not matched to a gene: 13. The CDR3 extends over 18 amino acids. Germline CDR1 SGHTA, CDR2 FQGNSA. The CDR3 DNA reads as TGTGCCAGCAGCTTAGGGATTAACAGGGGGCGACCTCGTGAAAAACTGTTTTTT. Protein product: CASSLGINRGRPREKLFF.

This clonotype was seen at least ten times. The CDR3 region is CAISAMDRGYEQYF. For the CDR3, the DNA is TGTGCCATCAGTGCAATGGACAGGGGTTACGAGCAGTACTTC. The chain employs TRBV10-3 and TRBJ2-7; 9 bases align to TRBD1. The trim removed 4 bases at V and 4 bases at J, leaving 5 bases unmatched. Germline CDR1 and CDR2: ENHRY and SYGVKD. The CDR3 loop spans 14 amino acids.

The genes are TRBV5-4 and TRBJ2-7; D possibly corresponds to TRBD2 (6 bases). The CDR3 has 15 amino acids. CDR1 is SGHNT, CDR2 YYREEE, per germline (reference sequence). The V end lost 4 bases, the J end lost 2 bases, and 16 bases lay between the germline ends. Here the CDR3 reads CASSAQNSGPYEQYF. The CDR3 DNA is TGTGCCAGCAGCGCACAAAATAGCGGACCCTACGAGCAGTACTTC.

This clonotype was seen at least ten times. The genes are TRBV4-2 and TRBJ1-5, with D uncertain. The germline V gene encodes CDR1 LGHNA and CDR2 YNFKEQ. V lost 4 bases to trimming and J lost 0 bases, with 7 bases between them. The CDR3 is made up of 14 amino acids. The chain's CDR3 is CASSPTNSNQPQHF. CDR3 DNA: TGTGCCAGCAGCCCCACAAATAGCAATCAGCCCCAGCATTTT.

The chain carries TRBV12-3 or TRBV12-4 and TRBJ2-2; D gene uncertain. With 5 bases removed from V and 0 bases from J, the gap between germline ends came to 10 bases. There are 15 residues in the CDR3. Here the CDR3 reads CASSPPTSNTGELFF. Written as DNA, the CDR3 is TGTGCCAGCAGTCCCCCGACATCGAACACCGGGGAGCTGTTTTTT.

A remark on this clonotype: A much larger clone differs by one base, so this may be a read error. The J gene is TRBJ2-2, the V gene TRBV29-1, with a tentative D call TRBD2 (5 bases). Per the germline V gene, CDR1 is SQVTM and CDR2 is ANQGSEA. The CDR3 has 12 amino acids. The CDR3 sequence: CSALRNTGELLF. The CDR3 coding sequence is TGCAGCGCCTTGAGGAACACCGGGGAGCTGCTTTTT.

Comments on this clonotype: This could be a read error, since a much larger clone is one nucleotide away. V is TRBV6-5 and J is TRBJ2-3, with D tentatively TRBD1 (6 bases). The V gene lost 2 bases and the J gene lost 10 bases, with 13 bases spanning the gap. The CDR3 runs 13 residues. Per the germline V gene, CDR1 is MNHEY and CDR2 is SVGAGI. The CDR3 spells CASSYQQGMAQYF. In nucleotides, the CDR3 is TGTGCCAGCAGTTACCAACAGGGCATGGCGCAGTATTTT.

This clonotype was counted at least ten times. The DNA of the CDR3 is TGTGCCAGCAAGGAAGGGTCCGACCCGACTGAAGCTTTCTTT. As protein: CASKEGSDPTEAFF. The genes are TRBV27 and TRBJ1-1; unclear D gene. V lost 7 bases to trimming and J lost 5 bases, with 17 bases between them. The CDR3 consists of 14 residues. Germline lookup yields CDR1 MNHEY and CDR2 SMNVEV (reference sequence).

This clonotype was picked up a small number of times. V and J are TRBV5-3 and TRBJ2-2; TRBD2 matches 13 bases. TRBV5-3 is classed as an ORF, of uncertain function. There are 18 residues in the CDR3. J gave up 5 bases and V 8 bases, and 15 bases lay outside the gene matches. CDR3 sequence (DNA): TGTGCCAGCATCCTGCGCCCCGGGACTAGCGGGACGACCGGGGAGCTGTTTTTT. Its protein product is CASILRPGTSGTTGELFF.

There are many counts of this clonotype. This chain uses TRBV6-5 with TRBJ1-4, with D possibly TRBD1 on 6 matching bases. The CDR3 totals 13 residues. Looked up from germline, CDR1 is MNHEY and CDR2 is SVGAGI. V shed 9 bases and J shed 7 bases, with 15 bases lying between them. The DNA of the CDR3 is TGTGCCAGTTCGACCGGAGGGGGTGAAAAACTGTTTTTT. It specifies CASSTGGGEKLFF.

The chain combines TRBV20-1 with TRBJ2-1; D unresolved. This CDR3 is built from 15 residues. Deletions cut 0 bases from V and 3 bases from J, with 12 bases between. In germline, CDR1 is DFQATT, CDR2 SNEGSKA (reference sequence). The CDR3 nucleotides are TGCAGTGCTAGAGAAACTGACTTGAACTACAATGAGCAGTTCTTC. Protein sequence: CSARETDLNYNEQFF.

This clonotype showed up just once. A much more abundant neighbour one base away suggests this may be a read error. The J gene is TRBJ1-5, the V gene TRBV19; 12 nucleotides align to TRBD1. This CDR3 is built from 15 residues. Germline lookup yields CDR1 LNHDA and CDR2 SQIVND (reference sequence). Here the CDR3 reads CASSTGQGANRPQHF. The DNA of the CDR3 is TGTGCCAGTAGTACGGGACAGGGGGCCAATCGGCCCCAGCATTTT.

In this sample, this clonotype turned up many times. The V gene is TRBV12-3 or TRBV12-4, the J gene TRBJ1-5, with D possibly matching TRBD1 (5 bases). The V and J ends lost 3 bases and 0 bases respectively, with 9 bases between them. The CDR3 totals 15 residues. The CDR3 is CASSFRGYSNQPQHF. The CDR3 coding sequence is TGTGCCAGCAGTTTCCGGGGGTATAGCAATCAGCCCCAGCATTTT.

This clonotype has ten or more counts. The rearrangement uses TRBV5-6 and TRBJ2-3; D unclear. This CDR3 has 16 residues. Trimming removed 6 bases from V and 2 bases from J, with 19 bases in between. CDR1 is SGHDT, CDR2 YYEEEE, per germline. CDR3 protein: CASTLGRAHYTDTQYF. The CDR3 DNA reads as TGTGCCAGCACCCTCGGTAGGGCCCACTACACAGATACGCAGTATTTT.

Comment on this clonotype: Here the CDR3 omits its conserved ending phenylalanine or tryptophan, so a read error is the likely source. The CDR3 coding sequence is TGCGCCAGCAGCCAAGAATCAGGCTACGAGCAGTACTCC. Translating gives CASSQESGYEQYS. The gene calls are TRBV4-1 and TRBJ2-7; D gene unclear. The CDR3 is 13 residues long. V was pared by 0 bases and J by 3 bases, with 6 bases between. Germline loops: CDR1 MGHRA, CDR2 YSYEKL.

This clonotype was counted a few times. Germline and junction disagree at one end, which may indicate a read error. The CDR3 is CASSLDLAGGAEFF. CDR3 coding DNA: TGTGCCAGCAGCTTGGATCTAGCGGGGGGAGCGGAGTTCTTC. The gene calls are TRBV5-3 and TRBJ2-1; TRBD2 agrees at 11 bases. TRBV5-3 is marked as an open reading frame, function uncertain. The CDR3 is 14 residues long.

This clonotype was counted a few times. The chain recombines TRBV6-4 with TRBJ2-2; 12 positions agree with TRBD1. V dropped 2 bases and J dropped 4; count of bases not matched to a gene: 2. This CDR3 has 16 residues. Germline V gene sequence: CDR1 MRHNA, CDR2 SNTAGT. In DNA, the CDR3 is TGTGCCAGCAGTGACCGGGACAGGGGGCGCACCGGGGAGCTGTTTTTT. Translating it yields CASSDRDRGRTGELFF.

This clonotype has ten or more counts. This chain links TRBV9 with TRBJ2-5, with D unclear. The germline V gene has CDR1 SGDLS and CDR2 YYNGEE. Trimming removed 0 bases at V and 4 bases at J, with 13 bases between. The CDR3 extends over 15 amino acids. The CDR3 nucleotides read TGTGCCAGCAGCGTAGAGGCCCGTGACACAGAGACCCAGTACTTC. Translated, it gives CASSVEARDTETQYF.

V and J are TRBV10-3 and TRBJ2-3, with D unclear. The CDR3 runs 13 residues. In germline, CDR1 is ENHRY, CDR2 SYGVKD. Trimming took off 6 bases at V and 4 bases at J, with 11 bases between the two ends. CDR3: CAISGPEADTQYF. CDR3 DNA sequence: TGTGCCATCAGCGGACCAGAGGCAGATACGCAGTATTTT.

Concerning this clonotype itself: A much larger clone sits a single nucleotide away, making a read error possible. The gene calls are TRBV20-1 and TRBJ1-1; D remains ambiguous. In germline, CDR1 is DFQATT, CDR2 SNEGSKA (reference sequence). Trimming left V 0 bases short and J 2 bases short, with 10 bases between. CDR3 length equals 14 residues. The CDR3 spells CSARDLGLNTEAFF. DNA for the CDR3: TGCAGTGCTAGAGATCTCGGATTAAACACTGAAGCTTTCTTT.